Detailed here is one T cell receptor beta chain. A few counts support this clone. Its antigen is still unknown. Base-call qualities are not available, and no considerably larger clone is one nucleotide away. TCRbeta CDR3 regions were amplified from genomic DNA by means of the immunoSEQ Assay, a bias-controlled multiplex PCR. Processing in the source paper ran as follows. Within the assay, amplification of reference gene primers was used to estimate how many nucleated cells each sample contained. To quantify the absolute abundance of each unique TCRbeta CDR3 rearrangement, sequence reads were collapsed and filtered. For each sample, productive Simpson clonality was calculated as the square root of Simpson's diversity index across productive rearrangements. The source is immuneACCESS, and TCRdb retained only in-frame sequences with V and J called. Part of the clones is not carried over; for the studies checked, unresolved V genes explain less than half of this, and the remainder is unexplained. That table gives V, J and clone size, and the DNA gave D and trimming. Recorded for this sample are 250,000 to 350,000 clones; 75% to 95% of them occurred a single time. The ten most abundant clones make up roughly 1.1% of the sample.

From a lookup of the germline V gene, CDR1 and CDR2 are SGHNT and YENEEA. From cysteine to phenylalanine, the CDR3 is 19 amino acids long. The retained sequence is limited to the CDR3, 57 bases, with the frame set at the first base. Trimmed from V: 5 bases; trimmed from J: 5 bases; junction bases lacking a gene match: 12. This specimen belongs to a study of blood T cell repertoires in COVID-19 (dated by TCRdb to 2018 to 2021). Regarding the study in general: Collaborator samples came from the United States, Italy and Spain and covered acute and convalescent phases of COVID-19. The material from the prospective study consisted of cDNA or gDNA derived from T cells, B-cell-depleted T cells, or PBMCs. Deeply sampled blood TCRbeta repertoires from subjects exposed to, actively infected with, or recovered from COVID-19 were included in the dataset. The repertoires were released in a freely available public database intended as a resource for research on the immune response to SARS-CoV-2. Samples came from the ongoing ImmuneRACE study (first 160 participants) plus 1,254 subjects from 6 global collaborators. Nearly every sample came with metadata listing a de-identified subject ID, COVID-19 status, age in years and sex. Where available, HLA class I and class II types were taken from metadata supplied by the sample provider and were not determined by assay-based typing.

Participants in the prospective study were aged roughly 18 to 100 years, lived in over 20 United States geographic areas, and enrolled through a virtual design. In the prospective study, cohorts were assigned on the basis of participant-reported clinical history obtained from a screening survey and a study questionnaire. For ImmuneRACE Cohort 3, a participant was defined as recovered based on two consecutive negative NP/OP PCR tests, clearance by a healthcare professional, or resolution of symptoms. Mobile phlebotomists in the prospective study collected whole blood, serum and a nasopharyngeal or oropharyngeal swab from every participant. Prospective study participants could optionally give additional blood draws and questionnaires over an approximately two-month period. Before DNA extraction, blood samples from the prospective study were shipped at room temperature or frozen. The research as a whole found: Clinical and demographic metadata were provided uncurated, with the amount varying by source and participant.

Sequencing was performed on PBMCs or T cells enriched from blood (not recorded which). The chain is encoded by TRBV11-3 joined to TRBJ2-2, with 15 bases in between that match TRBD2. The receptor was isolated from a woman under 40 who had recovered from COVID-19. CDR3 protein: CASSPGPIGTSGRTGELFF. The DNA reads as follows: TGTGCCAGCAGCCCCGGGCCCATAGGGACTAGCGGGAGGACCGGGGAGCTGTTTTTT.